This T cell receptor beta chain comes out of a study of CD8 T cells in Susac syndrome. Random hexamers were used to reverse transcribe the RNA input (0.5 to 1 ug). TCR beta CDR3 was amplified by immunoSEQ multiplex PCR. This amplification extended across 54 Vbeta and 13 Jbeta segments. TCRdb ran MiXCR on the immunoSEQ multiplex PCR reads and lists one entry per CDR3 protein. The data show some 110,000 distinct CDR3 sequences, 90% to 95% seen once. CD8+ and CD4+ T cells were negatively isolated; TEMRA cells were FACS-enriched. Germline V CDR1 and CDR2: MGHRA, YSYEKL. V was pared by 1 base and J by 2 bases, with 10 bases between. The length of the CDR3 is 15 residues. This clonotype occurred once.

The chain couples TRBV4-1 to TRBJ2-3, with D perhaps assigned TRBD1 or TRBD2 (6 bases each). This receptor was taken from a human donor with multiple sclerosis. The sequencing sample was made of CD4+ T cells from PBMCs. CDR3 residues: CASSQGGGPTDTQYF. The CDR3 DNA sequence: TGCGCCAGCAGCCAAGGTGGGGGGCCCACAGATACGCAGTATTTT.